This passage covers 3 T cell receptor beta chains from one sample sequenced in a study of blood T cell repertoires in COVID-19 (dated by TCRdb to about 2020). Library preparation was by the immunoSEQ multiplex PCR assay. TCRdb took this table from immuneACCESS and kept in-frame rearrangements with V and J called. Such tables lack part of the clones; where checked against another copy, unresolved V genes explain under half of the gap, and the rest is unexplained. Across this sample there are fewer than 150,000 clones, with 86% seen only once. 6% to 9.5% of the sample comes from the top ten. The sequenced sample consisted of peripheral blood. The receptor set was obtained from a man between 65 and 85 years old who had recovered from COVID-19.

The chain employs TRBV6-2 or TRBV6-3 and TRBJ2-3; 11 bases match TRBD2. CDR1 and CDR2 (germline): MNHEY, SVGEGT. The CDR3 is 19 residues long. Trimming cost V 4 bases and J 1 base; bases outside gene matches: 13. The CDR3 DNA is TGTGCCAGCAGTTCCTTCAAAGCCCGTAGCGGGAGGGGCACAGATACGCAGTATTTT. It yields the protein CASSSFKARSGRGTDTQYF.

V usage is TRBV2 and J usage is TRBJ2-2; the D gene is possibly TRBD2 (5 bases). The CDR3 consists of 14 residues. Deletions cut 8 bases from V and 0 bases from J, with 10 bases between. Looked up from germline, CDR1 is SNHLY and CDR2 is FYNNEI. The CDR3 spells CASPRGTNTGELFF. The CDR3 region has the DNA TGTGCCAGCCCCCGGGGAACGAACACCGGGGAGCTGTTTTTT.

In this sample, this clone turned up a few times. The J gene is TRBJ1-3, the V gene TRBV4-1; D may be TRBD1 (5 bases). With 1 base removed from V and 4 bases from J, the gap between germline ends came to 11 bases. Germline CDR1 reads MGHRA; CDR2 reads YSYEKL. The CDR3 totals 15 residues. The CDR3 nucleotides are TGCGCCAGCAGCCAAGGACAGCAGGCAGGAAACACCATATATTTT. As protein: CASSQGQQAGNTIYF.